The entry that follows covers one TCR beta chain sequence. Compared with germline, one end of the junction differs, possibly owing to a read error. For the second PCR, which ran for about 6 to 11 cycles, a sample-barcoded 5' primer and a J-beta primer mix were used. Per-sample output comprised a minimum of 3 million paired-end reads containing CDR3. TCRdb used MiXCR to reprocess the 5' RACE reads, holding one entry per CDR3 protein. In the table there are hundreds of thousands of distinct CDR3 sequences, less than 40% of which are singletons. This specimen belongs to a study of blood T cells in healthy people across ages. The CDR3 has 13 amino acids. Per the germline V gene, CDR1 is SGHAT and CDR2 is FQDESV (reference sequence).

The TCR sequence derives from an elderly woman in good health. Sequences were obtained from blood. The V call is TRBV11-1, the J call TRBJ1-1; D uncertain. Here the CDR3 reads CASSLSKNTEAFF. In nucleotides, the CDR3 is TGCGCCAGCAGCTTATCAAAAAACACTGAAGCTTTCTTT.